These 4 T cell receptor beta chains were sequenced from one sample in a study of shared clonotypes between healthy human individuals. Sequencing used immunoSEQ multiplex PCR; TCRdb keeps in-frame clones, though not all of them. The table has over 2 million clones, 95% seen once. The specimen sequenced was naive CD4+ T cells sorted from blood. This sample's subset: CD45RA+ positively selected. The receptors were gathered from a man aged 18-30 years in good health.

V is TRBV5-1 and J is TRBJ2-7; D is undetermined. Germline assignment: CDR1 SGHRS and CDR2 YFSETQ. Trimming removed 0 bases from V and 2 bases from J, with 9 bases in between. The length of the CDR3 is 14 residues. The CDR3 loop is CASSLVASAYEQYF. CDR3 nucleotides: TGCGCCAGCAGCTTGGTAGCTTCGGCCTACGAGCAGTACTTC.

The chain combines TRBV2 with TRBJ2-5; 7 bases map to TRBD2. The CDR3 extends over 13 amino acids. Trimming cost V 9 bases and J 1 base; bases outside gene matches: 5. Germline assignment: CDR1 SNHLY and CDR2 FYNNEI. The CDR3 DNA reads as TGTGCCAGTACGGGGGGACTCCAAGAGACCCAGTACTTC. Its protein is CASTGGLQETQYF.

J is TRBJ2-1 and V is TRBV9; either TRBD1 or TRBD2 may supply D (5 bases each). Trimming shortened V by 0 bases and J by 0 bases, and 10 bases separated the two germline ends. CDR3 length: 16 residues. Per germline, CDR1 SGDLS and CDR2 YYNGEE. CDR3 protein: CASSVVSGSSYNEQFF. The CDR3, as DNA: TGTGCCAGCAGCGTAGTCTCAGGGAGCTCCTACAATGAGCAGTTCTTC.

This clone was picked up one time. The V gene is TRBV10-3, the J gene TRBJ1-1, with D tentatively TRBD1 (5 bases). Per germline, CDR1 ENHRY and CDR2 SYGVKD. CDR3 length: 13 residues. Between the trimmed V and J ends, which lost 3 bases and 6 bases, there was a span of 11 bases. CDR3 nucleotides: TGTGCCATCAGTGAAGGTGCAGGGTCTGAAGCTTTCTTT. Translating it yields CAISEGAGSEAFF.